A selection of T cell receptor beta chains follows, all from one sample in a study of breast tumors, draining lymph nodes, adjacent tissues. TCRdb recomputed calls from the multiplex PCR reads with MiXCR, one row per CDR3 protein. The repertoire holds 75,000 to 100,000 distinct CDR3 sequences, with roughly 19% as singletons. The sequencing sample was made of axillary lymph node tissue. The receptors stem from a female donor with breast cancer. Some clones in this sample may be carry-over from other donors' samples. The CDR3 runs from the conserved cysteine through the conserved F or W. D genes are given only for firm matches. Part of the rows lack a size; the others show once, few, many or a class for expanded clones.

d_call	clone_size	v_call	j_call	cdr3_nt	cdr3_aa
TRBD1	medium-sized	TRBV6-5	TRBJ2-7	TGTGCCAGCAGTTCAACAGGGGAGTACTACGAGCAGTACTTC	CASSSTGEYYEQYF
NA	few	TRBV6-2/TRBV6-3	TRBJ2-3	TGTGCCAGCAGTCCCGAGGGGGAGGGTATTCGAACAGATACGCAGTATTTT	CASSPEGEGIRTDTQYF
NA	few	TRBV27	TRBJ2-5	TGTGCCAGCAGTCCACTACAGAGGGGAATTGAGACCCAGTACTTC	CASSPLQRGIETQYF
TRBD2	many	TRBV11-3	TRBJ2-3	TGTGCCAGCAGTCCGGGACTAGCGGGAGCCACAGATACGCAGTATTTT	CASSPGLAGATDTQYF
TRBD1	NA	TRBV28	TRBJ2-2	TGTGCCAGCAGTTTAGGGGACAGGGACATCGGGGAGCTGTTTTTT	CASSLGDRDIGELFF
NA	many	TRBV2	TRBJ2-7	TGTGCCAGCAGTGTAGTTTACGAGCAGTACTTC	CASSVVYEQYF
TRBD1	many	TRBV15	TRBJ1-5	TGTGCCACCAGAGCCGGACAGGGGAAACAGCCCCAGCATTTT	CATRAGQGKQPQHF
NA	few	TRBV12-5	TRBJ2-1	TGTGCTAGTGGCCGACAGGGTATCTTGGGGGGTGCCTACAATGAGCAGTTCTTC	CASGRQGILGGAYNEQFF
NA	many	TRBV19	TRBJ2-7	TGTGCCAGTAGTATGGGGGTACTGGACCGGGGGCTCGACGAGCAGTACTTC	CASSMGVLDRGLDEQYF
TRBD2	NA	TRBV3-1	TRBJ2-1	TGTGCCAGCAGCCACGTTTGGGAGCGGGGGTTAAACAATGAGCAGTTCTTC	CASSHVWERGLNNEQFF
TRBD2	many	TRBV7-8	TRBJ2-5	TGTGCCAGCAGCTTAGGGACTAGCGGGAGGGCTAAAGAGACCCAGTACTTC	CASSLGTSGRAKETQYF
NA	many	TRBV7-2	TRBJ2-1	TGTGCCAGCAGCTTAAACGGGGGCCTGGGCAATGAGCAGTTCTTC	CASSLNGGLGNEQFF
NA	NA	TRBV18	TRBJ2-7	TGTGCCAGCTCACCGGAGCATGCCAATTACGAGCAGTACTTC	CASSPEHANYEQYF
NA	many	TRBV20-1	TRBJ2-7	TGCAGTGCTAGGGTGGCGGAGCAGAGCTCCTACGAGCAGTACTTC	CSARVAEQSSYEQYF
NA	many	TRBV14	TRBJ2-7	TGTGCCAGCAGCCAACACCGAACCTACGAGCAGTACTTC	CASSQHRTYEQYF
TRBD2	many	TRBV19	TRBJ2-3	TGTGCCAGTAGTTTCCTAAGAGCGGGAGGAAGCACAGATACGCAGTATTTT	CASSFLRAGGSTDTQYF
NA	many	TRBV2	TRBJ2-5	TGTGCCAGCAGTAGGGGGGTTGGGGAGACCCAGTACTTC	CASSRGVGETQYF
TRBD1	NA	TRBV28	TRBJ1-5	TGTGCCAGCACCGAAGGACAGGGAACTCAGCCCCAGCATTTT	CASTEGQGTQPQHF
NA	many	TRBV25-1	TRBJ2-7	TGTGCCAGCAGTGAATATGGCGCGAGCTACGAGCAGTACTTC	CASSEYGASYEQYF
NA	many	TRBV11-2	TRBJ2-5	TGTGCCAGCAGCCCCCAGTCATTCGGGGAGACCCAGTACTTC	CASSPQSFGETQYF